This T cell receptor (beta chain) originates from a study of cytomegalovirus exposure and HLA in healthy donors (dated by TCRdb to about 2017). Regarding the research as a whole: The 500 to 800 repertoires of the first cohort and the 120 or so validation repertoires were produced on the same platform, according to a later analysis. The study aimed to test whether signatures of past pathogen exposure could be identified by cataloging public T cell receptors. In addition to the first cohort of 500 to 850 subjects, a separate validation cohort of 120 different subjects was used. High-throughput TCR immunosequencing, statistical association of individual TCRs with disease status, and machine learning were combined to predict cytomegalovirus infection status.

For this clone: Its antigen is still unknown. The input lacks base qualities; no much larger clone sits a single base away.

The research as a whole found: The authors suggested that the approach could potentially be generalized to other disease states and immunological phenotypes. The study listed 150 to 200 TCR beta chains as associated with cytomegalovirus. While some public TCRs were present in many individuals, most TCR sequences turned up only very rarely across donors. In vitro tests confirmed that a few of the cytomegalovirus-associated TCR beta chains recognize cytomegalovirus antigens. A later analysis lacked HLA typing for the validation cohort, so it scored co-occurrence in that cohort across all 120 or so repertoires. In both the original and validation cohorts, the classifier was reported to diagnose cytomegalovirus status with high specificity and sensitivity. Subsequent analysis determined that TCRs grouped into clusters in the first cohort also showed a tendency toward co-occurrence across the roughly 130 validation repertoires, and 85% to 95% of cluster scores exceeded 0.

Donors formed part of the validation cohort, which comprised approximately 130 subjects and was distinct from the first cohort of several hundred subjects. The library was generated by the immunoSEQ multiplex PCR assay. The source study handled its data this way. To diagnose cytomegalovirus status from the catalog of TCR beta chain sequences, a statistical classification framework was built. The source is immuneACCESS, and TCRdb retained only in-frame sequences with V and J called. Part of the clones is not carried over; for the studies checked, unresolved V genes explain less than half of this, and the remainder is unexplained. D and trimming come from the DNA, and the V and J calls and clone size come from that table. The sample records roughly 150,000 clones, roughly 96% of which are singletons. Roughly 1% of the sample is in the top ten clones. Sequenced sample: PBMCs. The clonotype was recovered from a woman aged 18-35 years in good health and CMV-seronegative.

The CDR3: CASSFLGDSGYTF. The nucleotides read TGTGCCAGCAGCTTTTTAGGGGATTCTGGCTACACCTTC. Here the chain combines TRBV5-6 and TRBJ1-2; 5 matching bases give a weak D call of TRBD1. V and J lose 2 bases and 7 bases, and a span of 12 bases separates them. Looking up the germline V gene yields CDR1 SGHDT and CDR2 YYEEEE. Spanning cysteine to phenylalanine, the CDR3 consists of 13 amino acids. This entry keeps only the CDR3 DNA: 39 bases, framed from base 1.